This T cell receptor beta chain was sequenced for a study of T cell responses to AZD1222 COVID-19 vaccine. The V end lost 6 bases, the J end lost 4 bases, and 16 bases lay between the germline ends. CDR3 length equals 14 residues. CDR1 and CDR2 from the germline V gene are DFQATT and SNEGSKA (reference sequence). Doses given second, at about 4 or about 12 weeks, were pooled. The assay was immunoSEQ multiplex PCR, and TCRdb's table has in-frame clones only and misses some. The data hold 100,000 to 150,000 clones, with roughly 92% observed a single time. The sequenced sample was peripheral blood, obtained 28 days after the second AZD1222 dose. The source is an adult who received the AZD1222 COVID-19 vaccine. The rearrangement links TRBV20-1 to TRBJ2-1, with D possibly being TRBD2 (5 bases). The CDR3 nucleotides are TGCAGTGCCAGTCGGGGTGTGGGGTACAATGAGCAGTTCTTC. Residues: CSASRGVGYNEQFF.